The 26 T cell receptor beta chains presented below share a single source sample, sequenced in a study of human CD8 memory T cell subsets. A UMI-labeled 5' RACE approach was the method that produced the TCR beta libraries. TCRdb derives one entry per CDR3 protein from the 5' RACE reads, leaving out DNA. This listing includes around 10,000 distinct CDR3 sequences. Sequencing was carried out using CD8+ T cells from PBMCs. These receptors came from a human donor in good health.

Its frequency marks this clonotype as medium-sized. This CDR3 is CASSQGAAGGTEAFF. The chain joins TRBV4-1 to TRBJ1-1. CDR1 and CDR2 (germline): MGHRA, YSYEKL. This CDR3 spans 15 amino acids.

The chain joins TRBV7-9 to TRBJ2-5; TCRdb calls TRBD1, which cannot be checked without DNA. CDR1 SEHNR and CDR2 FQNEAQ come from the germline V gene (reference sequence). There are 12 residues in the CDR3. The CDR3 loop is CASSPGQETQYF.

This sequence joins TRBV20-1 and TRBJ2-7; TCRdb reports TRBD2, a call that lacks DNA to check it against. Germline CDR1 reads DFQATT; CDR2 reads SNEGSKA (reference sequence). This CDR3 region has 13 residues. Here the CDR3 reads CSATGALFYEQYF.

CDR3 protein: CASSLGGSSYEQYF. The chain employs TRBV5-6 and TRBJ2-7. This CDR3 region has 14 residues. Germline loops: CDR1 SGHDT, CDR2 YYEEEE. The full variable domain, with the rest looked up from reference TRBV5-6 and TRBJ2-7, is DAGVTQSPTHLIKTRGQQVTLRCSPKSGHDTVSWYQQALGQGPQFIFQYYEEEERQRGNFPDRFSGHQFPNYSSELNVNALLLGDSALYLCASSLGGSSYEQYFGPGTRLTVT.

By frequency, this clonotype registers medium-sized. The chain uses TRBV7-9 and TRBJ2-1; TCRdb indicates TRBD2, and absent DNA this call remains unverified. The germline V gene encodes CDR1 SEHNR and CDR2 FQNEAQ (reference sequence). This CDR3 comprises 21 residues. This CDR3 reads CASSSTESSGGAPPSYNEQFF.

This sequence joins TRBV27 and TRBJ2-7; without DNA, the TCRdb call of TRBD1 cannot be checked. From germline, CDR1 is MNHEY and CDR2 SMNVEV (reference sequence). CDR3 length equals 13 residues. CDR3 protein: CASSGTVTYEQYF.

The CDR3 region is CASSLYTRQTQYF. V and J are TRBV28 and TRBJ2-5. CDR3 length: 13 residues. Germline CDR1 and CDR2: MDHEN and SYDVKM.

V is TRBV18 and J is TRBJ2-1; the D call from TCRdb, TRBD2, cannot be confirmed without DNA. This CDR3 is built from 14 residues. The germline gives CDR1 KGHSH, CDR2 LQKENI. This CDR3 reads CASSVAGGPNEQFF. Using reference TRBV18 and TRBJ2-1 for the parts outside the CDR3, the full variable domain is NAGVMQNPRHLVRRRGQEARLRCSPMKGHSHVYWYRQLPEEGLKFMVYLQKENIIDESGMPKERFSAEFPKEGPSILRIQQVVRGDSAAYFCASSVAGGPNEQFFGPGTRLTVL.

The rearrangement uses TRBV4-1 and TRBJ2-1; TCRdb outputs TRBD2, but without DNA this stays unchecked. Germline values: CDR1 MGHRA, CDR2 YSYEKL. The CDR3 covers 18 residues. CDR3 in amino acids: CASSQEFPTSGIYNEQFF.

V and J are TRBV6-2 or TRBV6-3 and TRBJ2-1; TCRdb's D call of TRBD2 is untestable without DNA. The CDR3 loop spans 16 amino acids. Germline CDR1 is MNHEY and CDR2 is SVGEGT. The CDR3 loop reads CASSYSPGLSYNEQFF.

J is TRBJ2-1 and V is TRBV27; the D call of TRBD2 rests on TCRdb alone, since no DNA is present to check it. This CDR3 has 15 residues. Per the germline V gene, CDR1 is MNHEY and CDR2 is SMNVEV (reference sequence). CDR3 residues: CASRHSGASYNEQFF.

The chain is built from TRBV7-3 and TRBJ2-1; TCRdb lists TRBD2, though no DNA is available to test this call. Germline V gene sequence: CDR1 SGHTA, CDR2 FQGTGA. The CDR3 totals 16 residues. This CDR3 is CASSPSLAGGRNEQFF. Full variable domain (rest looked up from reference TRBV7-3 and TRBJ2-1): GAGVSQTPSNKVTEKGKYVELRCDPISGHTALYWYRQSLGQGPEFLIYFQGTGAADDSGLPNDRFFAVRPEGSVSTLKIQRTERGDSAVYLCASSPSLAGGRNEQFFGPGTRLTVL.

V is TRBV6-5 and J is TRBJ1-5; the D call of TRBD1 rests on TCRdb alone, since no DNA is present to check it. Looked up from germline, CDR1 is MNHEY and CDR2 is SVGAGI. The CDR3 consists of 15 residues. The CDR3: CASRPTVDSNQPQHF.

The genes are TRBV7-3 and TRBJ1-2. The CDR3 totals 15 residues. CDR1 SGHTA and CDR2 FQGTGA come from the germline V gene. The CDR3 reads CASSPTPGLDYGYTF.

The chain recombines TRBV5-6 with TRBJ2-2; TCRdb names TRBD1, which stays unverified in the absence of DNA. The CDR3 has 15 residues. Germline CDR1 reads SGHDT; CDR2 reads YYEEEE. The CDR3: CASSLETGNTGELFF.

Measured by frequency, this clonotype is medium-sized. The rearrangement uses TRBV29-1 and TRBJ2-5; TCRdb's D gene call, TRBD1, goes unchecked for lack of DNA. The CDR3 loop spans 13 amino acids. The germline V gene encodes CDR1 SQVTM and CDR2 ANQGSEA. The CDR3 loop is CSVEANRIETQYF.

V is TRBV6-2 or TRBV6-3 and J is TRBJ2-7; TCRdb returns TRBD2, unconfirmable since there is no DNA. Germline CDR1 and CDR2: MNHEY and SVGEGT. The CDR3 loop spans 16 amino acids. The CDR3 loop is CASRPAGERGVYEQYF.

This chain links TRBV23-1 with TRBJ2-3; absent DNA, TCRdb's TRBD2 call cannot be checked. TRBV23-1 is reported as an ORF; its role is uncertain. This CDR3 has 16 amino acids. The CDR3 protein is CASSRTLAGGTDTQYF.

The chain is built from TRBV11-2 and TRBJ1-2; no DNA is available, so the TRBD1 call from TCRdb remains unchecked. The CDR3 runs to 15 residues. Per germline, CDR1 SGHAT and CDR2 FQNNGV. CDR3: CASSLESSGNYGYTF.

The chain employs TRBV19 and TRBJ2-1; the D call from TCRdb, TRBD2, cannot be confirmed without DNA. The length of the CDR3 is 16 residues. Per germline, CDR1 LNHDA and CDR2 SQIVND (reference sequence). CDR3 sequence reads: CASSIGSGLVYNEQFF.

This CDR3 is CASSRSAFTGELFF. The chain links TRBV7-6 to TRBJ2-2. CDR3 length equals 14 residues. CDR1 SGHVS and CDR2 FNYEAQ come from the germline V gene.

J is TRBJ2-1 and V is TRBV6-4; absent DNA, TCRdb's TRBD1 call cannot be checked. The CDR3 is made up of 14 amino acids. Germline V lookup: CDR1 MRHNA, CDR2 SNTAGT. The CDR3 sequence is CASRGQGPYNEQFF.

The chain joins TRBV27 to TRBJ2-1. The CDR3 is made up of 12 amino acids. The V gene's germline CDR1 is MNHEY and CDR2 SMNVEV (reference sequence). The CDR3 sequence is CASSLSANEQFF.

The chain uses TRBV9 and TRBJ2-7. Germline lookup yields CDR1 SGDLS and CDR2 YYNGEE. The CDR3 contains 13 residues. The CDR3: CASSVGGPYEQYF. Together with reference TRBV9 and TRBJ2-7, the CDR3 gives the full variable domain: DSGVTQTPKHLITATGQRVTLRCSPRSGDLSVYWYQQSLDQGLQFLIQYYNGEERAKGNILERFSAQQFPDLHSELNLSSLELGDSALYFCASSVGGPYEQYFGPGTRLTVT.

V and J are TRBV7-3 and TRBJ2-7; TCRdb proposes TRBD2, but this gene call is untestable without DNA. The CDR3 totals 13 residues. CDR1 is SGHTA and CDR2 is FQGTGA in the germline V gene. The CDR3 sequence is CASSLVDRGKQYF.

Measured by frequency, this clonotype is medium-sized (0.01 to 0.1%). This CDR3 reads CAWSAGTSAYNEQFF. This chain uses TRBV30 with TRBJ2-1; TCRdb's D call of TRBD2 is untestable without DNA. Germline V lookup: CDR1 GTSNPN, CDR2 SVGIG (reference sequence). The CDR3 contains 15 residues.